This T cell receptor beta chain emerged from a study of T cells in narcolepsy. About the study: Enrolled donors included narcolepsy type 1 or type 2 patients and healthy controls. Whole-study results and caveats: Comparing one patient's CSF and blood CD4+ clonotypes highlighted HCRT- and TRIB2-specific autoreactive clonotypes. Reportedly, autoreactive clonotypes were serially detected in patients' blood but not controls'.

TCRdb's table, derived via immunoSEQ multiplex PCR, lists solely in-frame clones and lacks some. The sample has tens of thousands of clones, 65% to 90% seen once. As for this clone: The antigen is not known.

From germline, CDR1 is MNHEY and CDR2 SVGAGI. The CDR3 spans 12 residues. Trimming took off 6 bases at V and 5 bases at J, with 9 bases between the two ends. V gene TRBV6-5 combines with J gene TRBJ2-3, with D perhaps matching TRBD2 (6 bases). Sequencing was done on a sample of memory (CD45RA-) CD4+ T cells from blood. The TCR sequence derives from a human donor in good health. The CDR3 protein is CASSRAGDTQYF. CDR3 nucleotide sequence: TGTGCCAGCAGCCGAGCGGGAGATACGCAGTATTTT.